Described below is a single T cell receptor (beta chain) sequence and its context. Its antigen is unknown. These data belong to a study of cytomegalovirus exposure and HLA in healthy donors. It was with 60 Vbeta and 13 Jbeta primers that the PCR ran. Using immunoSEQ multiplex PCR, the repertoire was profiled, and TCRdb retains in-frame clones only, with some absent. The table lists 180,000 or so clones, 80% of them singletons. Study-level findings and limits: Data from an earlier analysis indicated that most TCR beta V segments were productive either about 90% or about 30% of the time. In a later analysis, at a false discovery rate of 0.05, 16,951 TCR beta sequences were associated with HLA alleles. Cytomegalovirus status, reportedly, was diagnosed with high specificity and sensitivity by the classifier.

The CDR3 is 16 amino acids. The V gene's germline CDR1 is MNHNS and CDR2 SASEGT. Trimming shortened V by 4 bases and J by 0 bases, and 16 bases separated the two germline ends. This receptor was identified in a woman aged 25 to 39 in good health and CMV-seronegative. The chain recombines TRBV6-1 with TRBJ2-7; TRBD2 might be the D (5 bases). The sample consisted of PBMCs. The CDR3 loop reads CASSGPGNISSYEQYF. The DNA of the CDR3 is TGTGCCAGCAGTGGCCCCGGGAATATAAGCTCCTACGAGCAGTACTTC.